This T cell receptor (beta chain) was sequenced during a study of T cell clones after liver transplantation. Only in-frame clones appear in the TCRdb table, and some are missing; sequencing was by immunoSEQ multiplex PCR. The sample carries about 80,000 clones, about 82% recorded once. The germline gives CDR1 KGHSH, CDR2 LQKENI. V dropped 3 bases and J dropped 2 bases, with 11 bases sitting between them. The CDR3 spans 14 residues. This chain uses TRBV18 with TRBJ2-7; D possibly matches TRBD1 or TRBD2 (5 bases each). The source material was CD4+ T cells from blood, sampled about 46 months after liver transplant. The clonotype comes from a human patient who received a liver transplant. Among the T cells, some may be from the graft donor. CDR3 nucleotides: TGTGCCAGCTCACCCGGGACCGTAACCTACGAGCAGTACTTC. This encodes CASSPGTVTYEQYF.